This section outlines one T cell receptor (beta chain) sequence together with its context. Gene-specific TRAV and TRBV primers were used for first-strand cDNA, covering alpha and beta chains. The PCR that amplified TCRs ran for 20 cycles, relying on a constant-region primer and a V-primer adapter. mRNA, after isolation, was amplified by in vitro transcription. Each CDR3 protein gets one entry after TCRdb re-called the reads with MiXCR. Among about 60,000 distinct CDR3 sequences, 20% to 25% were seen once, and the ten largest hold 6.7%. V lost 1 base, J lost 8 bases, and 15 bases lay in between. From germline, CDR1 is KGHSH and CDR2 LQKENI. CDR3 length equals 15 residues. These data originate in a study of low-dose radiotherapy and immunotherapy resistance in tumors. Study-level background: Every day for four cycles from cycle 1 day 1, patients took 300 mg of oral aspirin.

Documented time point: after trial treatment. As to treatment: LDRT plus nivolumab, ipilimumab, low-dose cyclophosphamide and aspirin (RACIN trial). The therapy administered to donors comprised nivolumab, ipilimumab, aspirin, low-dose cyclophosphamide and low-dose radiotherapy. This specimen was PBMCs, taken after low-dose radiotherapy plus immunotherapy. The TCR originated in a male donor with prostate cancer. V usage is TRBV18 and J usage is TRBJ2-1; D tentatively fits TRBD1 or TRBD2 (5 bases each). DNA for the CDR3: TGTGCCAGCTCACCACGGGGACGAGAGTCCCATGAGCAGTTCTTC. Translated, it gives CASSPRGRESHEQFF.